Sequencing of this T cell receptor (beta chain) was carried out in a study of blood T cell repertoires in COVID-19. In assigning cohorts, the study relied on participant-reported clinical history. This clone was seen a single time. The CDR3 totals 15 residues. The germline V gene encodes CDR1 SNHLY and CDR2 FYNNEI. The trim removed 6 bases at V and 5 bases at J, leaving 9 bases unmatched. Here immunoSEQ multiplex PCR was the method, and the copy in TCRdb shows in-frame clones only, minus some. The table records about 290,000 clones, approximately 88% of them present only once. The chain has TRBV2 and TRBJ2-1, with 8 bases identical to TRBD2. Sequences were obtained from PBMCs or T cells enriched from blood (not recorded which). This TCR came from a woman between 40 and 50 years old who had recovered from COVID-19. The CDR3 region is CASRNRTSPHNEQFF. The CDR3 nucleotides read TGTGCCAGCAGGAACCGGACTAGCCCCCACAATGAGCAGTTCTTC.